The source of this T cell receptor (beta chain) is a study of blood T cell repertoires in COVID-19 (TCRdb year 2020). Looking at the study overall: Collaborator samples came from the United States, Italy and Spain and covered acute and convalescent phases of COVID-19. The repertoires were released in a freely available public database intended as a resource for research on the immune response to SARS-CoV-2. The material from the prospective study consisted of cDNA or gDNA derived from T cells, B-cell-depleted T cells, or PBMCs. Where HLA class I and class II types were available, the types were taken from metadata supplied by the sample provider, not from assay-based typing. The dataset comprised deeply sampled blood TCRbeta repertoires from subjects exposed to, actively infected with, or recovered from COVID-19. Samples came from the ongoing ImmuneRACE study (first 160 participants) plus 1,254 subjects from 6 global collaborators. Sample metadata almost always included a de-identified subject ID, COVID-19 status, age in years and sex. Summary of the overall study and its limitations: How much clinical and demographic metadata was included differed by source and by participant, and the metadata was provided uncurated.

As regards this clone: Its antigen is currently not known. Base qualities are not recorded, but no much larger clone differs from it by a single base.

The CDR3 contains 15 residues, cysteine and phenylalanine counted. CDR3 DNA only is kept here, 45 bases in frame from base 1. The trim is 0 bases for V and 3 bases for J, with a gap of 9 bases between the germline ends. CDR1 and CDR2 (SGHDN, FVKESK) derive from the germline V gene. The immunoSEQ Assay, a bias-controlled multiplex PCR, was used to amplify TCRbeta CDR3 regions from genomic DNA. Per the source publication's procedure: Within the assay, amplification of reference gene primers was used to estimate how many nucleated cells each sample contained. To quantify the absolute abundance of each unique TCRbeta CDR3 rearrangement, sequence reads were collapsed and filtered. For each sample, productive Simpson clonality was calculated by taking the square root of Simpson's diversity index across productive rearrangements. The clones in this table, taken by TCRdb from immuneACCESS, are in-frame only. Not every clone is retained; where verified, under half of the shortfall comes from an unresolved V gene, and the cause of the rest is unknown. V and J calls and clone size are copied from that table; D and trimming were computed from the DNA. For this sample there are 180,000 or so clones; roughly 80% appear just once. The ten largest clones take up about 11% of the sample.

Enrolling through a virtual design, the prospective study's participants ranged in age from roughly 18 to 95 years and lived across roughly 23 United States geographic areas. In the prospective study, participants were assigned to cohorts based on the clinical history participants reported in a screening survey and a study questionnaire. Recovered participants in ImmuneRACE Cohort 3 were defined as having two consecutive negative NP/OP PCR tests, clearance from a healthcare professional, or resolution of symptoms. Each participant in the prospective study had whole blood, serum and a nasopharyngeal or oropharyngeal swab collected by mobile phlebotomists. Over an approximately 2-month period, participants in the prospective study had the option of providing additional blood draws and questionnaires. Before DNA extraction, prospective study blood samples were shipped either frozen or at room temperature.

Input material: PBMCs or T cells enriched from blood (not recorded which). This sequence originates from a man aged 45-60 years who had recovered from COVID-19. The chain uses TRBV14 and TRBJ1-3; TRBD1 is a possible D gene, resting on 5 matching bases. In nucleotides, the sequence is TGTGCCAGCAGCCAAGAAGGGAGGGGTGGAAACACCATATATTTT. Its protein product is CASSQEGRGGNTIYF.